The next 19 T cell receptor beta chains were all read from a single sample in a study of blood T cell repertoires in COVID-19. This table comes from immunoSEQ multiplex PCR, and its TCRdb copy is limited to in-frame clones, with some not included. Of over 150,000 clones in the sample, 70% to 90% were seen once. Material: peripheral blood. The receptors here all came from a man aged 40-49 years with acute or convalescent COVID-19.

This clone has more than one count but fewer than ten. The V call is TRBV28, the J call TRBJ1-1; perhaps TRBD1 as D (6 bases). The CDR3 spans 16 residues. V was clipped by 2 bases and J by 2 bases, with 15 bases between them. Germline V gene sequence: CDR1 MDHEN, CDR2 SYDVKM. CDR3 coding DNA: TGTGCCAGCAGTTTAGATACAGGGAGGGGAAACACTGAAGCTTTCTTT. Translation: CASSLDTGRGNTEAFF.

The chain is built from TRBV27 and TRBJ1-2, with a possible D match to TRBD1 (6 bases). V shed 2 bases and J shed 5 bases, with 9 bases lying between them. CDR3 length: 13 residues. CDR1 and CDR2 (germline): MNHEY, SMNVEV (reference sequence). CDR3 nucleotides: TGTGCCAGCAGTTTAGGGGGCTCATATGGCTACACCTTC. Its protein is CASSLGGSYGYTF.

The CDR3 loop reads CASSNTGTNYGYTF. The CDR3 DNA is TGCGCCAGCAGCAACACAGGGACTAACTATGGCTACACCTTC. The rearrangement joins TRBV5-1 to TRBJ1-2, with TRBD1 as a possible D gene (6 bases). This CDR3 region has 14 residues. V was clipped by 4 bases and J by 0 bases, with 10 bases between them. CDR1 is SGHRS and CDR2 is YFSETQ in the germline V gene.

This clone showed up just a few times. CDR3 coding DNA: TGTGCCAGCGCCGGGGACAGGAATCAGCCCCAGCATTTT. This encodes CASAGDRNQPQHF. V is TRBV6-5 and J is TRBJ1-5; TRBD1 matches at 8 bases. This CDR3 contains 13 residues. V was pared by 8 bases and J by 4 bases, with 4 bases of the junction left unmatched. Germline CDR1 is MNHEY and CDR2 is SVGAGI.

The J gene is TRBJ1-4, the V gene TRBV6-5; D might be TRBD1 (5 bases). This CDR3 contains 14 residues. V dropped 7 bases and J dropped 8 bases, with 17 bases sitting between them. The V gene's germline CDR1 is MNHEY and CDR2 SVGAGI. The CDR3 spells CASTARVGVEKLFF. For the CDR3, the DNA is TGTGCCAGCACCGCCAGGGTAGGGGTCGAAAAACTGTTTTTT.

The rearrangement joins TRBV29-1 to TRBJ2-7; 9 bases match TRBD1. Trimming took 5 bases from V and 5 from J; bases not matched to a gene: 7. Germline CDR1 and CDR2: SQVTM and ANQGSEA. The CDR3 is 13 residues long. The CDR3: CSVPGTGRNEQYF. CDR3 nucleotide sequence: TGCAGCGTTCCCGGGACAGGGAGGAACGAGCAGTACTTC.

The chain links TRBV7-3 to TRBJ2-1, with TRBD1 matching 12 bases. This CDR3 has 15 residues. Germline CDR1 is SGHTA and CDR2 is FQGTGA. The J segment lost 6 bases and the V segment lost 5 bases, leaving 5 bases of the junction unmatched. The CDR3 coding sequence is TGTGCCAGCAGCCCTGGGACAGGGGGCCTCAATGAGCAGTTCTTC. Protein product: CASSPGTGGLNEQFF. The full variable domain, rest sourced from reference TRBV7-3 and TRBJ2-1, is GAGVSQTPSNKVTEKGKYVELRCDPISGHTALYWYRQSLGQGPEFLIYFQGTGAADDSGLPNDRFFAVRPEGSVSTLKIQRTERGDSAVYLCASSPGTGGLNEQFFGPGTRLTVL.

The chain is built from TRBV7-9 and TRBJ1-1, with D hard to call. V gave up 0 bases and J gave up 4 bases, with 6 bases separating them. Germline V gene lookup returns CDR1 SEHNR and CDR2 FQNEAQ (reference sequence). The CDR3 totals 13 residues. CDR3 DNA sequence: TGTGCCAGCAGCTTAGCGGAGTTCACTGAAGCTTTCTTT. Protein: CASSLAEFTEAFF.

In this sample, this clone turned up a few times. The chain links TRBV5-6 to TRBJ2-7; possible D gene TRBD2, 5 bases. Trimming shortened V by 2 bases and J by 7 bases, and 16 bases separated the two germline ends. From germline, CDR1 is SGHDT and CDR2 YYEEEE. This CDR3 is built from 14 residues. The DNA of the CDR3 is TGTGCCAGCAGCTTCCAAGCCAGGCCGGGGGAGCAGTACTTC. Encoded protein: CASSFQARPGEQYF.

This chain links TRBV19 with TRBJ1-2; 7 bases are a match to TRBD1. CDR3 size: 15 residues. Germline assignment: CDR1 LNHDA and CDR2 SQIVND (reference sequence). V lost 9 bases to trimming and J lost 4 bases; unmatched junction nucleotides: 14. CDR3 DNA sequence: TGTGCCAGGCCTAAACAGGGGCGATGGGGCTATGGCTACACCTTC. This codes for CARPKQGRWGYGYTF.

The chain links TRBV2 to TRBJ1-2; 8 nucleotides line up with TRBD1. There are 14 residues in the CDR3. Trimming at V came to 4 bases and at J to 2 bases, leaving 3 bases not matched to a gene. Looked up from germline, CDR1 is SNHLY and CDR2 is FYNNEI. CDR3 DNA sequence: TGTGCCAGCAGTGTCAGGGGGCTCAACTATGGCTACACCTTC. As protein: CASSVRGLNYGYTF.

The V and J genes are TRBV2 and TRBJ1-6, with 9 bases aligning to TRBD1. This CDR3 contains 15 residues. Per germline, CDR1 SNHLY and CDR2 FYNNEI. Losses at the gene ends were 5 bases for V and 10 bases for J; bases not matched to a gene: 9. In DNA, the CDR3 is TGTGCCAGCAGTCCGACGACAGGGGGGAAATCACCCCTCCACTTT. Residues: CASSPTTGGKSPLHF.

The rearrangement links TRBV7-8 to TRBJ1-5; 8 bases align to TRBD1. CDR1 is SGHVS and CDR2 is FQNEAQ in the germline V gene. With V trimmed by 2 bases and J by 4 bases, 7 bases remained unmatched. The length of the CDR3 is 16 residues. Written as DNA, the CDR3 is TGTGCCAGCAGCTTAACCCCGGGACAGGAGAATCAGCCCCAGCATTTT. This encodes CASSLTPGQENQPQHF.

This clone was recorded a few times. The chain joins TRBV2 to TRBJ1-2, with D possibly being TRBD1 (6 bases). Trimming shortened V by 5 bases and J by 2 bases, and 15 bases separated the two germline ends. Germline lookup yields CDR1 SNHLY and CDR2 FYNNEI. The CDR3 loop spans 15 amino acids. The CDR3 nucleotides are TGTGCCAGCAGTTCGGTTTACAGGGAGAACTATGGCTACACCTTC. It translates to CASSSVYRENYGYTF.

V is TRBV2 and J is TRBJ2-7, with TRBD1 matching 7 bases. V lost 7 bases, J lost 4 bases, and 7 bases stayed unmatched. CDR3 size: 13 residues. Germline loops: CDR1 SNHLY, CDR2 FYNNEI. The DNA for the CDR3 is TGTGCCAGCACCCACCCACAGGGGTACGAGCAGTACTTC. Protein product: CASTHPQGYEQYF.

The chain has TRBV7-2 and TRBJ2-7, with 7 positions matching TRBD1. CDR3 size: 14 residues. Germline lookup yields CDR1 SGHTA and CDR2 FQGNSA. Unmatched junction bases numbered 11, after V lost 5 bases and J lost 7 bases. The CDR3 loop is CASSQRQGPMEQYF. CDR3 coding DNA: TGTGCCAGCAGCCAGCGACAGGGCCCCATGGAGCAGTACTTC.

The chain is built from TRBV3-1 (or the pseudogene TRBV3-2) and TRBJ1-1; D may be TRBD1 (6 bases). V lost 0 bases and J 1 base, leaving 15 bases between the germline ends. This CDR3 has 17 amino acids. Germline values: CDR1 LGHDT, CDR2 YNNKEL (reference sequence). CDR3 in amino acids: CASSQDLGRGWNTEAFF. The CDR3 coding sequence is TGTGCCAGCAGCCAAGATCTGGGCAGGGGCTGGAACACTGAAGCTTTCTTT.

This clone was seen just once. The CDR3 loop reads CASSEGGASEFYEQYF. The DNA for the CDR3 is TGTGCCAGCAGCGAGGGGGGGGCCTCGGAATTCTACGAGCAGTACTTC. The J gene is TRBJ2-7, the V gene TRBV9, with D possibly TRBD2 on 7 matching bases. The CDR3 has 16 amino acids. The germline V gene encodes CDR1 SGDLS and CDR2 YYNGEE. V was pared by 3 bases and J by 3 bases, with 19 bases between.

This sequence joins TRBV28 and TRBJ2-1; tentative D call: TRBD1 (6 bases). V dropped 1 base and J dropped 7 bases, with 26 bases sitting between them. The CDR3 extends over 19 amino acids. Germline CDR1 and CDR2: MDHEN and SYDVKM. For the CDR3, the DNA is TGTGCCAGCAGTTTATATGGATTAGGGGGATCTGGGCCCCTTAATGAGCAGTTCTTC. Protein: CASSLYGLGGSGPLNEQFF.